This entry lists 16 T cell receptor beta chains sequenced from one sample in a study of blood T cells in healthy people across ages. Primers used in a second PCR of about 7 to 12 cycles were a sample-barcoded 5' primer and a J-beta primer mix. TCRdb independently ran MiXCR on the 5' RACE reads; one entry per CDR3 protein. The table has about 1,800,000 distinct CDR3 sequences, roughly 28% seen once. Sequencing was done on a sample of blood. These receptors were taken from a woman aged 25 to 45 in good health.

This clonotype is a singleton in its sample. This chain connects TRBV12-3 or TRBV12-4 to TRBJ1-3; 10 bases map to TRBD1. V lost 4 bases to trimming and J lost 4 bases; unmatched junction nucleotides: 1. The CDR3 spans 14 residues. CDR3 loop: CASSWTGGGNTIYF. CDR3 coding DNA: TGTGCCAGCAGTTGGACAGGGGGAGGAAACACCATATATTTT.

In its sample, this clonotype was seen a few times. This chain uses TRBV14 with TRBJ2-7, with TRBD1 matching over 10 bases. There are 16 residues in the CDR3. Germline CDR1 reads SGHDN; CDR2 reads FVKESK. J gave up 4 bases and V 5 bases, and 11 bases lay outside the gene matches. The CDR3 sequence is CASSSSGTGVRYEQYF. In nucleotides, the CDR3 is TGTGCCAGCAGCAGCTCCGGGACAGGGGTCCGTTACGAGCAGTACTTC.

This clonotype was seen a handful of times. V gene TRBV5-6 combines with J gene TRBJ2-1; D unresolved. This CDR3 spans 12 amino acids. Trimming left V 1 base short and J 9 bases short, with 8 bases between. Germline V CDR1 and CDR2: SGHDT, YYEEEE. In DNA form, the CDR3 reads TGTGCCAGCAGCTTGCGGGTTATTGAGCAGTTCTTC. Translation gives CASSLRVIEQFF.

The chain joins TRBV25-1 to TRBJ2-5, with TRBD2 as a possible D gene (5 bases). The CDR3 is made up of 15 amino acids. Germline loops: CDR1 MGHDK, CDR2 SYGVNS. The V and J ends lost 3 bases and 5 bases respectively, with 16 bases between them. The CDR3 coding sequence is TGTGCCAGCAGTGACGTGGCCAGCGGTCGTGAGACCCAGTACTTC. The encoded protein is CASSDVASGRETQYF.

The sample holds many counts of this clonotype. The chain joins TRBV10-2 to TRBJ2-7, with TRBD2 identical over 8 bases. V trimming: 5 bases; J trimming: 5 bases; junction bases outside the gene matches: 17. Germline V lookup: CDR1 WSHSY, CDR2 SAAADI. The CDR3 consists of 17 residues. The CDR3 nucleotides are TGCGCCAGCAGTCCCCAAGGTAGAGCGGGAGTTACGAACGAGCAGTACTTC. It translates to CASSPQGRAGVTNEQYF.

This sequence joins TRBV27 and TRBJ1-1; D may be TRBD1 (5 bases). V dropped 5 bases and J dropped 7 bases, with 11 bases sitting between them. The CDR3 runs to 12 residues. Germline CDR1 is MNHEY and CDR2 is SMNVEV (reference sequence). CDR3 sequence reads: CASSQGPNEAFF. The DNA of the CDR3 is TGTGCCAGCAGTCAGGGACCGAATGAAGCTTTCTTT.

The chain employs TRBV18 and TRBJ1-2; D is unresolved. Germline-derived CDR1 and CDR2 are KGHSH and LQKENI. This CDR3 is built from 14 residues. Trimming took off 2 bases at V and 1 base at J, with 8 bases between the two ends. The CDR3 is CASSPARSNYGYTF. CDR3 nucleotides: TGTGCCAGCTCACCAGCCAGAAGTAACTATGGCTACACCTTC.

On this clonotype: No conserved phenylalanine or tryptophan is present at the end of the CDR3, so a read error is the likely explanation. The rearrangement joins TRBV19 to TRBJ2-5; D perhaps matches TRBD2 (6 bases). From germline, CDR1 is LNHDA and CDR2 SQIVND (reference sequence). This CDR3 region has 14 residues. CDR3 nucleotide sequence: TGTGCCAGTAGTATGGGGGGAAGCCAAGGGACCCAGTACATC. Its translation: CASSMGGSQGTQYI.

The J gene is TRBJ2-1, the V gene TRBV27; the D gene is possibly TRBD2 (6 bases). V lost 6 bases to trimming and J lost 6 bases, with 18 bases between them. CDR1 is MNHEY, CDR2 SMNVEV, per germline (reference sequence). The CDR3 is 15 residues long. CDR3 in DNA: TGTGCCAGCAGCCCAACTAGCACCTCGTTCAATGAGCAGTTCTTC. The encoded protein is CASSPTSTSFNEQFF.

Many counts were recorded for this clonotype. V gene TRBV29-1 combines with J gene TRBJ2-3; D possibly matches TRBD1 or TRBD2 (5 bases each). Trimming pared 4 bases from V and 2 bases from J, leaving 22 bases between. Germline loops: CDR1 SQVTM, CDR2 ANQGSEA. The length of the CDR3 is 17 residues. CDR3 sequence: CSVVPGTWTGTTDTQYF. The CDR3 DNA is TGCAGCGTTGTGCCGGGGACCTGGACCGGAACCACAGATACGCAGTATTTT.

This chain links TRBV20-1 with TRBJ2-7; TRBD2 aligns across 11 bases. The CDR3 runs 17 residues. The V gene's germline CDR1 is DFQATT and CDR2 SNEGSKA (reference sequence). V shed 2 bases, J shed 2 bases, and the junction held 11 bases outside the gene matches. In nucleotides, the CDR3 is TGCAGTGCTAGAAAGCCCCGAACTAGCGGGGGACCCTACGAGCAGTACTTC. It is translated as CSARKPRTSGGPYEQYF.

Comment on this clonotype: A much more abundant neighbour one base away suggests this may be a read error. The chain has TRBV5-1 and TRBJ1-1; a possible D gene is TRBD1 (6 bases). The CDR3 loop spans 12 amino acids. Germline V gene sequence: CDR1 SGHRS, CDR2 YFSETQ. The CDR3 sequence is CVSSLDGQGAFF. In DNA, the CDR3 is TGCGTCAGCAGCTTGGATGGTCAGGGGGCTTTCTTT.

This clonotype was seen at least ten times. The rearrangement joins TRBV10-2 to TRBJ1-2, with D unclear. This CDR3 has 12 residues. Germline V lookup: CDR1 WSHSY, CDR2 SAAADI. V was cut by 3 bases and J by 6 bases, with 8 bases left in between. CDR3 sequence (DNA): TGCGCCAGCAGTGACAGCGGTAATGGCTACACCTTC. It specifies CASSDSGNGYTF.

This clonotype has at least ten counts. The chain joins TRBV7-9 to TRBJ2-7; perhaps TRBD1 as D (6 bases). Between the trimmed V and J ends, which lost 6 bases and 3 bases, there was a span of 15 bases. The CDR3 extends over 14 amino acids. The germline V gene encodes CDR1 SEHNR and CDR2 FQNEAQ (reference sequence). CDR3 in DNA: TGTGCCAGCAGTTTGACACAGGGCTTCTACGAGCAGTACTTC. Its translation is CASSLTQGFYEQYF.

The table lists this clonotype with many counts. The genes are TRBV10-3 and TRBJ2-5; D possibly uses TRBD1 or TRBD2 (5 bases each). The germline CDR1 and CDR2 sequences are ENHRY and SYGVKD. V lost 6 bases and J lost 1, with 18 bases in between. This CDR3 is 16 amino acids long. The CDR3 region is CAISQGASGSQETQYF. The CDR3 DNA follows: TGTGCCATCAGCCAAGGGGCGAGTGGGAGCCAAGAGACCCAGTACTTC.

V and J are TRBV21-1 and TRBJ2-7; TRBD1 is the table's D call, not checked against the DNA. TRBV21-1 is classified as a pseudogene. CDR3 length equals 13 residues. The CDR3, as DNA: TGTGCCAGCCCTACAACAGGGGGCGAAGAGCAGTACTTC. This translates into CASPTTGGEEQYF.